A selection of T cell receptor beta chains follows, all from one sample in a study of CD8 T cells in Susac syndrome. Using its own MiXCR run on the immunoSEQ multiplex PCR reads, TCRdb lists one record per CDR3 protein. The sample has approximately 260,000 distinct CDR3 sequences, 90% to 96% seen once. Material: CD4+ T cells from PBMCs. All receptors come from a human donor with Susac syndrome. CDR3s include the opening cysteine and the closing phenylalanine or tryptophan. Fields, in order: J gene, V gene, D gene, clone size, CDR3 protein, CDR3 DNA. A D gene is named only where the DNA matches it firmly. Not all rows give a size; the values are once, few, many and, for expanded clones, a class.

>TRBJ2-1|TRBV24-1|TRBD1|.
CATSEPPGTGGYNEQFF
TGTGCCACCAGTGAGCCCCCGGGGACAGGGGGCTACAATGAGCAGTTCTTC
>TRBJ2-6|TRBV27|.|.
CASSLPGPGANVLTF
TGTGCCAGCAGTTTACCAGGGCCTGGGGCCAACGTCCTGACTTTC
>TRBJ2-5|TRBV7-9|.|.
CASSLEPTRETQYF
TGTGCCAGCAGCTTAGAACCCACCCGGGAGACCCAGTACTTC
>TRBJ2-7|TRBV14|.|.
CASSSWLHEQYF
TGTGCCAGCAGCTCTTGGCTCCACGAGCAGTACTTC
>TRBJ1-1|TRBV25-1|TRBD1|.
CASSVQGRNTEAFF
TGTGCCAGCAGTGTACAGGGGAGGAACACTGAAGCTTTCTTT
>TRBJ1-1|TRBV7-9|.|.
CASSLALSAMNTEAFF
TGTGCCAGCAGCTTAGCGCTTTCGGCTATGAACACTGAAGCTTTCTTT
>TRBJ1-4|TRBV4-1|TRBD1|.
CASSQERRTGGEKLFF
TGCGCCAGCAGCCAAGAACGCAGGACAGGGGGAGAAAAACTGTTTTTT
>TRBJ2-3|TRBV18|TRBD2|.
CASSPLAGSTDTQYF
TGTGCCAGCTCACCACTAGCGGGAAGCACAGATACGCAGTATTTT
>TRBJ2-2|TRBV5-4|.|.
CASSSQGFGELFF
TGTGCCAGCAGCTCACAGGGATTCGGGGAGCTGTTTTTT
>TRBJ1-2|TRBV5-6|TRBD1|.
CASSLGDRAYGYTF
TGTGCCAGCAGCTTGGGGGACAGGGCCTATGGCTACACCTTC
>TRBJ1-1|TRBV15|.|.
CATRNRVGTEAFF
TGTGCCACTCGTAACAGGGTGGGCACTGAAGCTTTCTTT
>TRBJ2-7|TRBV12-3/TRBV12-4|TRBD2|once
CASSLAGGRLPYEQYF
TGTGCCAGCAGTTTAGCCGGCGGGAGGCTCCCCTACGAGCAGTACTTC
>TRBJ1-5|TRBV4-1|.|.
CASRRTGISQPQHF
TGCGCCAGCAGACGCACAGGGATAAGTCAGCCCCAGCATTTT
>TRBJ2-3|TRBV20-1|.|.
CSARDSPSGTDTQYF
TGCAGTGCTAGAGACAGCCCGTCCGGCACAGATACGCAGTATTTT
>TRBJ2-5|TRBV7-7|.|.
CASSLGVAETQYF
TGTGCTAGCAGCTTAGGTGTGGCGGAGACCCAGTACTTC
>TRBJ2-7|TRBV11-3|TRBD2|.
CASTSGLAEEGRDEQYF
TGTGCCAGCACCTCGGGACTAGCGGAAGAAGGGAGGGACGAGCAGTACTTC
>TRBJ1-1|TRBV12-3/TRBV12-4|.|.
CASSFQDRNTEAFF
TGTGCCAGCAGTTTTCAGGACAGGAACACTGAAGCTTTCTTT
>TRBJ2-5|TRBV10-3|.|.
CATETSSEPETQYF
TGTGCCACCGAGACTAGTAGTGAGCCGGAGACCCAGTACTTC
>TRBJ1-1|TRBV29-1|.|.
CSVDGGGWTEAFF
TGCAGCGTTGATGGGGGAGGATGGACTGAAGCTTTCTTT
>TRBJ1-5|TRBV21-1|.|.
CASSSPGPLGPQHF
TGTGCCAGCAGCAGCCCGGGACCCCTAGGGCCCCAGCATTTT
>TRBJ1-1|TRBV7-9|.|.
CASSPPGGRRWGTEAFF
TGTGCCAGCAGCCCCCCGGGGGGTCGGCGGTGGGGCACTGAAGCTTTCTTT
>TRBJ2-7|TRBV25-1|TRBD2|.
CASSPSGGMTQQYF
TGTGCCAGCAGCCCTAGCGGGGGGATGACTCAGCAGTACTTC
>TRBJ2-1|TRBV5-1|.|.
CASSLLYQGRTSNEQFF
TGCGCCAGCAGCCTATTATATCAGGGGCGAACGAGCAATGAGCAGTTCTTC
>TRBJ2-3|TRBV3-1|TRBD2|.
CASSPRLAGGPPDTQYF
TGTGCCAGCAGCCCGCGACTAGCGGGAGGGCCCCCAGATACGCAGTATTTT
>TRBJ2-1|TRBV4-1|TRBD1|.
CASRSGTGGNEQFF
TGCGCCAGCAGGTCCGGGACAGGGGGCAATGAGCAGTTCTTC
>TRBJ2-3|TRBV5-4|.|.
CASSLDQRALDTQYF
TGTGCCAGCAGCTTGGATCAGCGGGCGCTAGATACGCAGTATTTT
>TRBJ2-6|TRBV20-1|.|.
CSARDLRGPGANVLTF
TGCAGTGCTAGAGATCTTCGGGGCCCTGGGGCCAACGTCCTGACTTTC
>TRBJ1-1|TRBV30|.|once
CAWSDRQPEAFF
TGTGCCTGGAGTGATAGACAGCCTGAAGCTTTCTTT
>TRBJ1-2|TRBV29-1|.|.
CSVEDAAGYGYTF
TGCAGCGTTGAAGATGCTGCAGGTTATGGCTACACCTTC
>TRBJ1-1|TRBV30|.|.
CAWSKRGFGGEETEAFF
TGTGCCTGGAGTAAACGGGGTTTTGGGGGCGAAGAGACTGAAGCTTTCTTT
>TRBJ2-5|TRBV27|.|.
CASSLEGQPRHQETQYF
TGTGCCAGCAGTTTAGAAGGACAGCCTCGTCATCAAGAGACCCAGTACTTC
>TRBJ2-3|TRBV7-2|.|.
CASSRQLGDTQYF
TGTGCCAGCTCAAGGCAATTGGGAGATACGCAGTATTTT
>TRBJ1-5|TRBV19|TRBD1|few
CASSPDRGGQPQHF
TGTGCCAGTAGTCCGGACAGGGGCGGTCAGCCCCAGCATTTT
>TRBJ1-1|TRBV14|.|.
CASSQESLRYTEAFF
TGTGCCAGCAGCCAAGAGTCGTTGAGGTACACTGAAGCTTTCTTT
>TRBJ1-5|TRBV5-1|.|.
CASSLGGSYQPQHF
TGCGCCAGCAGCTTGGGCGGGTCATATCAGCCCCAGCATTTT
>TRBJ1-2|TRBV5-1|.|.
CASSSVEGGDYGYTF
TGCGCCAGCAGTTCCGTAGAGGGAGGGGACTATGGCTACACCTTC
>TRBJ2-3|TRBV4-1|.|.
CASSQDAGRTDTQYF
TGCGCCAGCAGCCAAGATGCGGGCCGCACAGATACGCAGTATTTT